This T cell receptor (beta chain) stems from a study of T-cell memory formation after mild COVID-19. The length of the CDR3 is 12 residues. The germline V gene encodes CDR1 DFQATT and CDR2 SNEGSKA (reference sequence). General study results and limits: Clones contracting day 15 to 85 were balanced CD4/CD8; later expanders leaned CD4+. Pre-infection memory showed some responding clones, and this suggested that cross-reactive memory joined. Largely, contracting CD4+ clones fell within CM and EM, and contracting CD8+ clones within EMRA.

Regarding this clonotype: Its cognate antigen is unknown. Mismatch with germline at one junction end may stem from a read error.

With constant-segment primers, 5'RACE yielded cDNA libraries of TCR alpha and TCR beta that carried sample barcodes and UMIs. TCRdb independently ran MiXCR on the 5' RACE reads; one entry per CDR3 protein. The profile covers 210,000 or so distinct CDR3 sequences, with around 19% appearing a single time and 2.4% taken by the ten largest. The receptor comes from an adult woman who had mild COVID-19 (a few samples of this study predate the infection). Cell type and time point are not known. V gene TRBV20-1 combines with J gene TRBJ2-1; D unresolved. The source material was PBMCs or a T cell subset sorted from them (not recorded which). The CDR3 loop is CSARAPYNEQFF. CDR3 nucleotides: TGCAGTGCCAGAGCTCCGTACAATGAGCAGTTCTTC.